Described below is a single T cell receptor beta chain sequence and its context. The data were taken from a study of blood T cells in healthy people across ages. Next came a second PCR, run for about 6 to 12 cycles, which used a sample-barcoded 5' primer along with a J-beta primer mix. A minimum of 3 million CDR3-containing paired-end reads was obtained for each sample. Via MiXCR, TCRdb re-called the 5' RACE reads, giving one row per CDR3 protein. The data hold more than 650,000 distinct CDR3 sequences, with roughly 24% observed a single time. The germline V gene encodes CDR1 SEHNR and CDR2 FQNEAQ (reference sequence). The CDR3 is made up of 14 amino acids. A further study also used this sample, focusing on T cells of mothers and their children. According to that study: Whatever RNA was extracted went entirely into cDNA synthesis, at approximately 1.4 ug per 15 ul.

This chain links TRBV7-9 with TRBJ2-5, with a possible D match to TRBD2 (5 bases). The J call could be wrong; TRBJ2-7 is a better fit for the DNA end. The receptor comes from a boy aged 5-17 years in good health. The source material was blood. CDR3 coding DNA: TGTGCCAGCAGCTTATTGGACTCTAACTACGAGCAGTACTTC. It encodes CASSLLDSNYEQYF.